This is a list of T cell receptor beta chains from one sample in a study of multiple sclerosis patients with progressive multifocal leukoencephalopathy. Measured with immunoSEQ multiplex PCR; TCRdb has only the in-frame clones, and not every one. The table includes roughly 28,000 clones, 75% to 90% detected once. The source was PBMCs, collected from a patient treated with natalizumab. Receptors were obtained from a woman aged 25 to 39 with progressive multifocal leukoencephalopathy. CDR3s include the opening cysteine and the closing phenylalanine or tryptophan. D genes are given only for firm matches. Some rows mark clone size as missing; the rest say once, few, many or name a class of expanded clone.

V gene: TRBV11-3
clone size: .
J gene: TRBJ1-1
D gene: .
CDR3 DNA: TGTGCCAGCAGCAGGGGCGCCGGGGACACTGAAGCTTTCTTT
CDR3 protein: CASSRGAGDTEAFF

V gene: TRBV4-1
clone size: .
J gene: TRBJ2-7
D gene: .
CDR3 DNA: TGCGCCAGCAGCCAACGGAGTTCCTACGAGCAGTACTTC
CDR3 protein: CASSQRSSYEQYF

V gene: TRBV13
clone size: .
J gene: TRBJ2-1
D gene: .
CDR3 DNA: TGTGCCAGCAGCTTAACGGTTCTCTCCTACAATGAGCAGTTCTTC
CDR3 protein: CASSLTVLSYNEQFF

V gene: TRBV2
clone size: .
J gene: TRBJ1-5
D gene: .
CDR3 DNA: TGTGCCAGCAGTGAAATGGGAACAGGGTATAGCAATCAGCCCCAGCATTTT
CDR3 protein: CASSEMGTGYSNQPQHF

V gene: TRBV5-4
clone size: .
J gene: TRBJ2-3
D gene: TRBD2
CDR3 DNA: TGTGCCAGCAGCCGGGAAGCGGGGGGCGGCACAGATACGCAGTATTTT
CDR3 protein: CASSREAGGGTDTQYF

V gene: TRBV23-1
clone size: .
J gene: TRBJ2-4
D gene: .
CDR3 DNA: TGCGCCAGCACCCTCCTAGTTGACCCAAGGAACATTCAGTACTTC
CDR3 protein: CASTLLVDPRNIQYF

V gene: TRBV14
clone size: .
J gene: TRBJ2-1
D gene: TRBD2
CDR3 DNA: TGTGCCAGCAGCTCGGGACTAGGAAGATACAATGAGCAGTTCTTC
CDR3 protein: CASSSGLGRYNEQFF

V gene: TRBV7-2
clone size: .
J gene: TRBJ2-5
D gene: .
CDR3 DNA: TGTGCCAGCAGTCCCTCGGGGAGCCAAGAGACCCAGTACTTC
CDR3 protein: CASSPSGSQETQYF

V gene: TRBV9
clone size: .
J gene: TRBJ2-5
D gene: TRBD2
CDR3 DNA: TGTGCCAGCAGCGTAGCCCCCTCGCGGGAGGGGCGGGAGACCCAGTACTTC
CDR3 protein: CASSVAPSREGRETQYF

V gene: TRBV5-8
clone size: .
J gene: TRBJ2-3
D gene: .
CDR3 DNA: TGTGCCAGCAGCTTGGAGGGACGAAGCACAGATACGCAGTATTTT
CDR3 protein: CASSLEGRSTDTQYF

V gene: TRBV7-2
clone size: few
J gene: TRBJ2-7
D gene: .
CDR3 DNA: TGTGCCAGCAGCTTAGCGGGGGCCTACGAGCAGTACTTC
CDR3 protein: CASSLAGAYEQYF

V gene: TRBV5-1
clone size: .
J gene: TRBJ2-7
D gene: .
CDR3 DNA: TGCGCCAGCAGCTTTGGGGGTGATGGTAACGAGCAGTACTTC
CDR3 protein: CASSFGGDGNEQYF

V gene: TRBV7-6
clone size: .
J gene: TRBJ2-1
D gene: .
CDR3 DNA: TGTGCCAGCAGCCGGACTAAATCCAATGAGCAGTTCTTC
CDR3 protein: CASSRTKSNEQFF

V gene: TRBV7-2
clone size: .
J gene: TRBJ2-2
D gene: TRBD2
CDR3 DNA: TGTGCCAGCAGCCCTACTAGCGGGAGGGCCGGCGGGGAGCTGTTTTTT
CDR3 protein: CASSPTSGRAGGELFF

V gene: TRBV6-1
clone size: .
J gene: TRBJ2-4
D gene: .
CDR3 DNA: TGTGCCAGCAGTGAAGGATTTGACAGTTCTATAGCCAAAAACATTCAGTACTTC
CDR3 protein: CASSEGFDSSIAKNIQYF

V gene: TRBV20-1
clone size: .
J gene: TRBJ1-6
D gene: .
CDR3 DNA: TGCGGAGCCCCACCCCTCCACTTT
CDR3 protein: CGAPPLHF

V gene: TRBV19
clone size: .
J gene: TRBJ2-2
D gene: .
CDR3 DNA: TGTGCCAGTAGTCTCGACAGGTGGGGGAACACCGGGGAGCTGTTTTTT
CDR3 protein: CASSLDRWGNTGELFF

V gene: TRBV29-1
clone size: .
J gene: TRBJ2-1
D gene: TRBD2
CDR3 DNA: TGCAGCGTTGAAATGCCTGAACCGGGACTAGCGGGAAAGAAGCAGTTCTTC
CDR3 protein: CSVEMPEPGLAGKKQFF

V gene: TRBV18
clone size: .
J gene: TRBJ2-5
D gene: .
CDR3 DNA: TGTGCCAGCTCACCAAGGGAGGAGCGAGAGACCCAGTACTTC
CDR3 protein: CASSPREERETQYF

V gene: TRBV18
clone size: .
J gene: TRBJ2-5
D gene: .
CDR3 DNA: TGTGCCAGCTCACCACGGGGGAACCTTCAAGAGACCCAGTACTTC
CDR3 protein: CASSPRGNLQETQYF

V gene: TRBV14
clone size: .
J gene: TRBJ1-1
D gene: .
CDR3 DNA: TGTGCCAGCAGCCAGGGACACTCTTACGGTGAAGCTTTCTTT
CDR3 protein: CASSQGHSYGEAFF

V gene: TRBV18
clone size: .
J gene: TRBJ2-1
D gene: .
CDR3 DNA: TGTGCCTGCACACCCAAGGCAGGGCGGAATGAGCAGTTCTTC
CDR3 protein: CACTPKAGRNEQFF

V gene: TRBV27
clone size: .
J gene: TRBJ2-1
D gene: .
CDR3 DNA: TGTGCCAGCAAACCCGACCACTACAATGAGCAGTTCTTC
CDR3 protein: CASKPDHYNEQFF

V gene: TRBV29-1
clone size: .
J gene: TRBJ2-2
D gene: TRBD2
CDR3 DNA: TGCAGCGGGATAGCGGGGGAGGGCACCGGGGAGCTGTTTTTT
CDR3 protein: CSGIAGEGTGELFF

V gene: TRBV7-9
clone size: .
J gene: TRBJ1-1
D gene: .
CDR3 DNA: TGTGCCAGCAGCTTAATCGACAAATTTTCTGCTGAAGCTTTCTTT
CDR3 protein: CASSLIDKFSAEAFF

V gene: TRBV5-4
clone size: .
J gene: TRBJ2-2
D gene: TRBD2
CDR3 DNA: TGTGCCAGCAGCTTTATTCAAGGAGCGGGGACCGGGGAGCTGTTTTTT
CDR3 protein: CASSFIQGAGTGELFF

V gene: TRBV5-1
clone size: .
J gene: TRBJ1-6
D gene: TRBD1
CDR3 DNA: TGCGCCAGTAAGGACAGGACTAATTCACCCCTCCACTTT
CDR3 protein: CASKDRTNSPLHF

V gene: TRBV7-9
clone size: few
J gene: TRBJ2-1
D gene: TRBD1
CDR3 DNA: TGTGCCAGCAGCTTAGCGAAGGGGACAGGGAGCTACAATGAGCAGTTCTTC
CDR3 protein: CASSLAKGTGSYNEQFF

V gene: TRBV7-2
clone size: .
J gene: TRBJ1-5
D gene: .
CDR3 DNA: TGTGCCAGCAGCTCCTTTAGCAATCAGCCCCAGCATTTT
CDR3 protein: CASSSFSNQPQHF

V gene: TRBV20-1
clone size: .
J gene: TRBJ1-4
D gene: .
CDR3 DNA: TGCAGTGCTAGAGATAAGGGGAAACTGTTTTTT
CDR3 protein: CSARDKGKLFF

V gene: TRBV4-1
clone size: .
J gene: TRBJ2-5
D gene: TRBD2
CDR3 DNA: TGCGCCAGCAGCCAAGTGACTAGCGTTCGAGAGACCCAGTACTTC
CDR3 protein: CASSQVTSVRETQYF

V gene: TRBV5-1
clone size: few
J gene: TRBJ1-3
D gene: .
CDR3 DNA: TGCGCCAGCAGCTTGGGACAGGCGACGAGCTCTGGAAACACCATATATTTT
CDR3 protein: CASSLGQATSSGNTIYF

V gene: TRBV5-4
clone size: few
J gene: TRBJ2-1
D gene: .
CDR3 DNA: TGTGCCAGCAGAAATGGCCCGAGCTCCTACAATGAGCAGTTCTTC
CDR3 protein: CASRNGPSSYNEQFF

V gene: TRBV7-2
clone size: .
J gene: TRBJ1-1
D gene: .
CDR3 DNA: TGTGCCAGCAGCTTACGGGGATTGAACACTGAAGCTTTCTTT
CDR3 protein: CASSLRGLNTEAFF

V gene: TRBV5-6
clone size: .
J gene: TRBJ1-6
D gene: .
CDR3 DNA: TGTGCCAGCAGCCTGAGGCGGGGTTCACCCCTCCACTTT
CDR3 protein: CASSLRRGSPLHF

V gene: TRBV6-1
clone size: .
J gene: TRBJ1-5
D gene: .
CDR3 DNA: TGTGCCAGCAGTGGGAGGGTTGTGAGCAATCAGCCCCAGCATTTT
CDR3 protein: CASSGRVVSNQPQHF

V gene: TRBV19
clone size: .
J gene: TRBJ2-2
D gene: TRBD2
CDR3 DNA: TGTGCCAGTAGTATTGTTAGCGGGAGCATCGGGGAGCTGTTTTTT
CDR3 protein: CASSIVSGSIGELFF

V gene: TRBV5-1
clone size: .
J gene: TRBJ1-5
D gene: TRBD1
CDR3 DNA: TGCGCCAGCAGCCCAAGCCCACAGGGGAATCAGCCCCAGCATTTT
CDR3 protein: CASSPSPQGNQPQHF

V gene: TRBV14
clone size: .
J gene: TRBJ1-2
D gene: .
CDR3 DNA: TGTGCCAGCAGCCAAGATAGGCCCGAAGGGCCTACCTTC
CDR3 protein: CASSQDRPEGPTF

V gene: TRBV30
clone size: .
J gene: TRBJ1-3
D gene: TRBD1
CDR3 DNA: TGTGCCTGGAGCCGGGACAGCGGTTCGGGAAACACCATATATTTT
CDR3 protein: CAWSRDSGSGNTIYF

V gene: TRBV2
clone size: .
J gene: TRBJ2-7
D gene: TRBD1
CDR3 DNA: TGTGCCAGCAGTGACCAGGGGGCTGATTACGAGCAGTACTTC
CDR3 protein: CASSDQGADYEQYF

V gene: TRBV7-2
clone size: .
J gene: TRBJ1-1
D gene: .
CDR3 DNA: TGTGCCAGCAGCTTAGACCGGACGGCCCTCGAAGCTTTCTTT
CDR3 protein: CASSLDRTALEAFF

V gene: TRBV5-4
clone size: .
J gene: TRBJ2-1
D gene: TRBD1
CDR3 DNA: TGTGCCAGCAGCTCATACGACAGGGGTCATGAGCAGTTCTTC
CDR3 protein: CASSSYDRGHEQFF

V gene: TRBV6-1
clone size: once
J gene: TRBJ2-7
D gene: .
CDR3 DNA: TGTGCCAGCATGGGGGCCAGGGTCGACGAGCAGTACTTC
CDR3 protein: CASMGARVDEQYF

V gene: TRBV7-2
clone size: .
J gene: TRBJ1-5
D gene: .
CDR3 DNA: TGTGCCAGCAGCTCCAACAGGGTTGAGGAACAGCCCCAGCATTTT
CDR3 protein: CASSSNRVEEQPQHF

V gene: TRBV7-9
clone size: once
J gene: TRBJ2-7
D gene: TRBD1
CDR3 DNA: TGTGCCAGCAGCTTACAGGGGGTTCACGAGCAGTACTTC
CDR3 protein: CASSLQGVHEQYF

V gene: TRBV4-1
clone size: .
J gene: TRBJ1-1
D gene: .
CDR3 DNA: TGCGCCAGCAGCCAAGACCGTAGAGGGGGAGCTTTCTTT
CDR3 protein: CASSQDRRGGAFF

V gene: TRBV6-5
clone size: .
J gene: TRBJ2-3
D gene: TRBD1
CDR3 DNA: TGTGCCAGCAGAAAACAGGGGATTAAAGATACGCAGTATTTT
CDR3 protein: CASRKQGIKDTQYF

V gene: TRBV19
clone size: .
J gene: TRBJ2-3
D gene: .
CDR3 DNA: TGTGCCAGTAGAAAAGAACCCTCCGGCGATACGCAGTATTTT
CDR3 protein: CASRKEPSGDTQYF

V gene: TRBV4-2
clone size: .
J gene: TRBJ2-1
D gene: TRBD2
CDR3 DNA: TGTGCCAGCAGCCAAGCGGGAGGCAATGAGCAGTTCTTC
CDR3 protein: CASSQAGGNEQFF

V gene: TRBV30
clone size: .
J gene: TRBJ2-5
D gene: .
CDR3 DNA: TGTGCCTGGAGTGTACAAGGGGGGCGGAGCCCGGGGGAGACCCAGTACTTC
CDR3 protein: CAWSVQGGRSPGETQYF

V gene: TRBV7-8
clone size: .
J gene: TRBJ2-7
D gene: TRBD1
CDR3 DNA: TGTGCCAGCAGCTTGCAGGGTCACAGAGGACAGGGGTACGAGCAGTACTTC
CDR3 protein: CASSLQGHRGQGYEQYF

V gene: TRBV11-2
clone size: .
J gene: TRBJ2-1
D gene: .
CDR3 DNA: TGTGCCAGCAGCTTATGGGTTGGGTGGGGAATCCACAATGAGCAGTTCTTC
CDR3 protein: CASSLWVGWGIHNEQFF

V gene: TRBV5-1
clone size: once
J gene: TRBJ2-5
D gene: TRBD1
CDR3 DNA: TGCGCCAGCAGCCCGGGACAGGGGCAAGAGACCCAGTACTTC
CDR3 protein: CASSPGQGQETQYF

V gene: TRBV7-9
clone size: .
J gene: TRBJ2-3
D gene: TRBD2
CDR3 DNA: TGTGCCAGCAGCTTGCGGGGGTTAGTCGCAGATACGCAGTATTTT
CDR3 protein: CASSLRGLVADTQYF

V gene: TRBV6-1
clone size: .
J gene: TRBJ1-2
D gene: .
CDR3 DNA: TGTGCCAGCAGTGAGGGCCCCCAGGAGGACTATGGCTACACCTTC
CDR3 protein: CASSEGPQEDYGYTF

V gene: TRBV2
clone size: .
J gene: TRBJ1-5
D gene: .
CDR3 DNA: TGTGCCAGCAGTCGACAGGTTGAGCAGCCCCAGCATTTT
CDR3 protein: CASSRQVEQPQHF

V gene: TRBV6-6
clone size: .
J gene: TRBJ2-7
D gene: .
CDR3 DNA: TGTGCCAGCAGTTACTTACCCGTCGGCTACGAGCAGTACTTC
CDR3 protein: CASSYLPVGYEQYF

V gene: TRBV2
clone size: .
J gene: TRBJ2-7
D gene: .
CDR3 DNA: TGTGCCAGCAGAGCCGGCGCCAGGAAGTACTTC
CDR3 protein: CASRAGARKYF

V gene: TRBV19
clone size: .
J gene: TRBJ2-5
D gene: TRBD2
CDR3 DNA: TGTGCCAGTAGTATAGCCACGACTAGCGGGGGAGTTGAGACCCAGTACTTC
CDR3 protein: CASSIATTSGGVETQYF